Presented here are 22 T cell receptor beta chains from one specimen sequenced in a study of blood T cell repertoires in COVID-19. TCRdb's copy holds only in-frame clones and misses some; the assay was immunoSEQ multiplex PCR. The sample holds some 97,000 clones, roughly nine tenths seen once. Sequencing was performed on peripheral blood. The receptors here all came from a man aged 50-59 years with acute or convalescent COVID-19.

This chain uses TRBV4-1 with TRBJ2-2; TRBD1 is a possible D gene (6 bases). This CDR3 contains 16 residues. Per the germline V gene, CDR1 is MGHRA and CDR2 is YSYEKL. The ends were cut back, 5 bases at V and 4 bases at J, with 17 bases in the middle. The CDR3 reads CASSVRTVSSTGELFF. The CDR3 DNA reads TGCGCCAGCAGCGTCAGGACAGTCAGCAGCACCGGGGAGCTGTTTTTT.

The CDR3 bases are TGTGCCAGTAGCGGATCGGGAGCCAATGAGCAGTTCTTC. Translated, it gives CASSGSGANEQFF. The gene calls are TRBV19 and TRBJ2-1; weak D call: TRBD2 (6 bases). V lost 6 bases, J lost 6 bases, and 12 bases lay in between. Germline V lookup: CDR1 LNHDA, CDR2 SQIVND (reference sequence). There are 13 residues in the CDR3.

CDR3 amino acids: CASSFTDYNEQFF. CDR3 bases: TGTGCCAGCAGCTTTACAGACTACAATGAGCAGTTCTTC. The V and J genes are TRBV5-4 and TRBJ2-1, with D unclear. This CDR3 contains 13 residues. The germline V and J ends were trimmed by 2 bases and 3 bases, with 6 bases remaining between them. Germline V gives CDR1 SGHNT, CDR2 YYREEE (reference sequence).

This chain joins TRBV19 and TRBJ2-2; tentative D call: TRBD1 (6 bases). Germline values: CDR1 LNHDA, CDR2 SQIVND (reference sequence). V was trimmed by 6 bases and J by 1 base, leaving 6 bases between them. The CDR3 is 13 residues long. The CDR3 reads CASSRGNTGELFF. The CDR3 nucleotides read TGTGCCAGTAGCAGGGGGAACACCGGGGAGCTGTTTTTT.

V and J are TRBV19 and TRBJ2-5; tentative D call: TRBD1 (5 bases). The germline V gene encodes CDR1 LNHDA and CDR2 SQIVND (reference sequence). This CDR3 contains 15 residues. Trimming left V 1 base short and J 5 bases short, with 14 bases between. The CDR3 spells CASSIGVRVGETQYF. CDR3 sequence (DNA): TGTGCCAGTAGTATAGGGGTCAGGGTTGGGGAGACCCAGTACTTC.

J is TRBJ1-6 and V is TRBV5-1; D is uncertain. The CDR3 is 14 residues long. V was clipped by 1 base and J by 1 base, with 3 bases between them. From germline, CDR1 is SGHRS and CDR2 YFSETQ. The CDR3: CASSLYSYNSPLHF. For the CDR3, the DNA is TGCGCCAGCAGCTTGTATTCCTATAATTCACCCCTCCACTTT. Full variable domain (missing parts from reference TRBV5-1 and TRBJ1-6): KAGVTQTPRYLIKTRGQQVTLSCSPISGHRSVSWYQQTPGQGLQFLFEYFSETQRNKGNFPGRFSGRQFSNSRSEMNVSTLELGDSALYLCASSLYSYNSPLHFGNGTRLTVT.

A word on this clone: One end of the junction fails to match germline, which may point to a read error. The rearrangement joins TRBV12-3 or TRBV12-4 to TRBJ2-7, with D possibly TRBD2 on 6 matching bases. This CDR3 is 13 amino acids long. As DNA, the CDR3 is TGTGCCGGCAGCCATAGCGGCTCCTGGGAGCAGTACTTC. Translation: CAGSHSGSWEQYF.

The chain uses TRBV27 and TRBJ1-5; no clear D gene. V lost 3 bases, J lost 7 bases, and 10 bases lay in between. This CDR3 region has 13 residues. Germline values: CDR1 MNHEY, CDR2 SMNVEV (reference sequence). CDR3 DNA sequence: TGTGCCAGCAGTTTTGAGGAGGGACAGCCCCAGCATTTT. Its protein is CASSFEEGQPQHF.

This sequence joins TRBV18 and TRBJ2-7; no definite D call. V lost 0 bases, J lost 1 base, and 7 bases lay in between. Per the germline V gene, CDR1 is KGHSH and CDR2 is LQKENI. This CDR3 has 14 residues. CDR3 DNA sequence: TGTGCCAGCTCACCACCGTACGGTTCCTACGAGCAGTACTTC. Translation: CASSPPYGSYEQYF.

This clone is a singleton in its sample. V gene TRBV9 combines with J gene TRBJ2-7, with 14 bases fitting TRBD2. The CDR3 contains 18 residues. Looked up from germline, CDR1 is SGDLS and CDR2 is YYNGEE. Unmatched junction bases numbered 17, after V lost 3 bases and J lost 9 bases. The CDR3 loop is CASSGFPGLAGVRLVQYF. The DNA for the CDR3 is TGTGCCAGCAGCGGGTTTCCGGGACTAGCGGGAGTTAGGTTGGTGCAGTACTTC.

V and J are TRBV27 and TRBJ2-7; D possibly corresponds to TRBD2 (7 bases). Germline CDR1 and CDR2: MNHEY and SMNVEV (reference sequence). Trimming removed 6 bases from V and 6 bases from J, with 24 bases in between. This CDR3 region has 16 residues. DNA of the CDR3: TGTGCCAGCAGGTTGGGAAGGGGGGGAGGTCTAGGCGAGCAGTACTTC. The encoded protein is CASRLGRGGGLGEQYF.

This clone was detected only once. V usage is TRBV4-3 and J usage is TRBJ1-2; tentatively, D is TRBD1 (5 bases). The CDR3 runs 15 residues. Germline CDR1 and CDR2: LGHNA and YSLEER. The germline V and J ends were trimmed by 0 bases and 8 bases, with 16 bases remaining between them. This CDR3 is CASSQDLRQEGGYTF. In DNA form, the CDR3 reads TGCGCCAGCAGCCAAGATCTCCGGCAGGAGGGGGGCTACACCTTC.

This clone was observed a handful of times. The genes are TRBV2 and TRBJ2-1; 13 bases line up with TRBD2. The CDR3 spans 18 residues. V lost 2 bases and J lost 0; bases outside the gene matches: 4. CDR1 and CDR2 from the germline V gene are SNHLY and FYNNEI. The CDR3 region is CASSERLAGGLSYNEQFF. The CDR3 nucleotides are TGTGCCAGCAGTGAACGACTAGCGGGAGGACTCTCCTACAATGAGCAGTTCTTC.

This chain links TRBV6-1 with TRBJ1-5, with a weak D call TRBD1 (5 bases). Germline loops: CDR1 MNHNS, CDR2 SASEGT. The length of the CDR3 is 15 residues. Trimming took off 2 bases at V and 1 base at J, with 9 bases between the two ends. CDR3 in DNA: TGTGCCAGCAGTGAATCCGGGGGAAGCAATCAGCCCCAGCATTTT. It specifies CASSESGGSNQPQHF.

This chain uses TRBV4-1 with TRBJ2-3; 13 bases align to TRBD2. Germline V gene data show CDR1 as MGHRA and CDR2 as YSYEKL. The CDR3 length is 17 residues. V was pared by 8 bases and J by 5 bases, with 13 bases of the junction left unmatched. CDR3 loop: CASGNTGLAGVKDTQYF. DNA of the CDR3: TGCGCCAGCGGGAACACTGGACTAGCGGGAGTGAAAGATACGCAGTATTTT.

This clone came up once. CDR3 in DNA: TGTGCCAGCAGCCCACTAGGACTAGCGTCTGGCGAGCAGTACTTC. Protein: CASSPLGLASGEQYF. The chain carries TRBV9 and TRBJ2-7; 9 bases match TRBD2. CDR1 SGDLS and CDR2 YYNGEE come from the germline V gene. This CDR3 has 15 residues. Trimming removed 4 bases from V and 6 bases from J; junction bases left unmatched: 11.

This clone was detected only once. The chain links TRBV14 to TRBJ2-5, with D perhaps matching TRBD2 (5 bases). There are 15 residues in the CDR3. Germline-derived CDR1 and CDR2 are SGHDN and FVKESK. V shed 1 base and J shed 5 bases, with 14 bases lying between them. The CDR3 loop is CASSQGLVGLETQYF. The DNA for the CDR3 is TGTGCCAGCAGCCAAGGGTTAGTAGGACTGGAGACCCAGTACTTC.

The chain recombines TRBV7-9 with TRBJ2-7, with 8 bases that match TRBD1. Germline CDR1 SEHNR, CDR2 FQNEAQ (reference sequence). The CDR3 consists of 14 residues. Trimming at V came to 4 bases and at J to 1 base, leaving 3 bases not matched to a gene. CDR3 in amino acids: CASSWDRPSYEQYF. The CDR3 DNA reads TGTGCCAGCAGCTGGGACAGGCCATCCTACGAGCAGTACTTC.

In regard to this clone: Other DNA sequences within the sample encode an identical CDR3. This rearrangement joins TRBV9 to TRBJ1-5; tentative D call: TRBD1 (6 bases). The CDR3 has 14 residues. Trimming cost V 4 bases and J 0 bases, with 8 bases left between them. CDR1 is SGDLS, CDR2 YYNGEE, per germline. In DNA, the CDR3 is TGTGCCAGCAGCCCAGGGGTTAGCAATCAGCCCCAGCATTTT. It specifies CASSPGVSNQPQHF.

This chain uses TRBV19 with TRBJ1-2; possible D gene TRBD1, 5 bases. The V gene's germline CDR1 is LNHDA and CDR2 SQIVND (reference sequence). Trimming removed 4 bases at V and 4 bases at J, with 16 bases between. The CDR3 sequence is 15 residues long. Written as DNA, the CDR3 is TGTGCCAGTAGTAACCCGCAGGGAACAGGCTATGGCTACACCTTC. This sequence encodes CASSNPQGTGYGYTF.

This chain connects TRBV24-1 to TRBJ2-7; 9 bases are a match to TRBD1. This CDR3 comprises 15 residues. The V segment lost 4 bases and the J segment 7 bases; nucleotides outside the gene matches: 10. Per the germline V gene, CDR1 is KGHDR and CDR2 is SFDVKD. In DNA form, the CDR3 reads TGTGCCACCAGTGAGCCGGGACAGGGAATGGGGGAGCAGTACTTC. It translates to CATSEPGQGMGEQYF.

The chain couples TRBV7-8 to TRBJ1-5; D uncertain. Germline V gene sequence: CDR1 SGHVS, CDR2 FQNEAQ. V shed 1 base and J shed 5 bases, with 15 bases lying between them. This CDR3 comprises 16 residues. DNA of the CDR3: TGTGCCAGCAGCTTAGGAGGAGGAGGATCCTATCAGCCCCAGCATTTT. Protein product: CASSLGGGGSYQPQHF.